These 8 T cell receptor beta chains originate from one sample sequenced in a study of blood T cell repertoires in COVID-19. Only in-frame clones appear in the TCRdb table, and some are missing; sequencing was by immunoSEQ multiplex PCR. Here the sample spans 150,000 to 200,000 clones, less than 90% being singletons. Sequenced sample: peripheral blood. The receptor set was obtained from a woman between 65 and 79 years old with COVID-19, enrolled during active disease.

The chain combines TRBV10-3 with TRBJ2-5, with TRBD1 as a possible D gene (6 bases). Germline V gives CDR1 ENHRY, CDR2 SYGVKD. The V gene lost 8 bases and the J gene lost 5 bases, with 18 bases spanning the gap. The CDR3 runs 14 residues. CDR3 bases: TGTGCCATCGGGGGCGGGCTCGAGGGGGAGACCCAGTACTTC. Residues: CAIGGGLEGETQYF.

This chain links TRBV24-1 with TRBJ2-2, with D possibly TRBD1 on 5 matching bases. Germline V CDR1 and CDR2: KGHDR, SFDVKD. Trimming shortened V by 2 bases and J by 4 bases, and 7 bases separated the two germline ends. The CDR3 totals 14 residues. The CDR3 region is CATSDYRSTGELFF. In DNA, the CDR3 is TGTGCCACCAGTGATTACAGGAGCACCGGGGAGCTGTTTTTT.

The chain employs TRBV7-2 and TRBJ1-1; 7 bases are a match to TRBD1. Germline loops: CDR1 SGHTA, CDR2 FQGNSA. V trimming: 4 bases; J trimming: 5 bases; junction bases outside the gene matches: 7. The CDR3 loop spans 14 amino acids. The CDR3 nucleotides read TGTGCCAGCAGCTCGACAGGGAGTTGGACTGAAGCTTTCTTT. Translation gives CASSSTGSWTEAFF.

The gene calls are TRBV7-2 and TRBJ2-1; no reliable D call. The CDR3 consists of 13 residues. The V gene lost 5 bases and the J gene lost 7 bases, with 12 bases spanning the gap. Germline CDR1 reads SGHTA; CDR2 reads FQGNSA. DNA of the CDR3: TGTGCCAGCAGCATCGGCCACGGGAATGAGCAGTTCTTC. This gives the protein CASSIGHGNEQFF.

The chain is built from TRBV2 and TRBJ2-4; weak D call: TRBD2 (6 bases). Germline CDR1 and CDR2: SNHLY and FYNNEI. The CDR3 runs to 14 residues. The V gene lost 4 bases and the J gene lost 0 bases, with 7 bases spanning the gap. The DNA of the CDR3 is TGTGCCAGCAGTGGGAGGGCAGCCAAAAACATTCAGTACTTC. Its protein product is CASSGRAAKNIQYF.

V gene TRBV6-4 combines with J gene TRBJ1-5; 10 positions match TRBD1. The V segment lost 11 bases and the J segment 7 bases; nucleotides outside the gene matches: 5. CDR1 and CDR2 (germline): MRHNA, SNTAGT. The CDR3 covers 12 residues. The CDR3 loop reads CAGTGAGQPQHF. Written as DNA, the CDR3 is TGTGCCGGGACAGGGGCGGGACAGCCCCAGCATTTT.

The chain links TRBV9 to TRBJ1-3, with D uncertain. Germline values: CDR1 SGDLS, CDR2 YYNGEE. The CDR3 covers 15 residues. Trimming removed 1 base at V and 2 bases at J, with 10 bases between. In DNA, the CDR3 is TGTGCCAGCAGCGTACGGGGTGGCGCTGGAAACACCATATATTTT. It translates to CASSVRGGAGNTIYF.

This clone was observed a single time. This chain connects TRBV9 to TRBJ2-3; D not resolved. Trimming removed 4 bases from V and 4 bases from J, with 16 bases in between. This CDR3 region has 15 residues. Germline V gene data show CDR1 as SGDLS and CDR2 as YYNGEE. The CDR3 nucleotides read TGTGCCAGCAGCTTAGGAACCCCTACCCCAGATACGCAGTATTTT. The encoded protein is CASSLGTPTPDTQYF. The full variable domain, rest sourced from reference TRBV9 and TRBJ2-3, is DSGVTQTPKHLITATGQRVTLRCSPRSGDLSVYWYQQSLDQGLQFLIQYYNGEERAKGNILERFSAQQFPDLHSELNLSSLELGDSALYFCASSLGTPTPDTQYFGPGTRLTVL.